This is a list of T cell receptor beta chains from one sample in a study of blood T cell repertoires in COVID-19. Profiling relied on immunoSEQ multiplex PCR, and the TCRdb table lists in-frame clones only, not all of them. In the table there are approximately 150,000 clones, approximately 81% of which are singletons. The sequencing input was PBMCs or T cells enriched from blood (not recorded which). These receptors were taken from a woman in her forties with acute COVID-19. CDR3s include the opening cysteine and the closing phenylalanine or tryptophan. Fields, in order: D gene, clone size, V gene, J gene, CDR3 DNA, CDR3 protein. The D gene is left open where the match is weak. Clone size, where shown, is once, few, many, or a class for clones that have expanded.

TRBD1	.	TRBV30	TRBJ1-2	TGTGCCTGGAGTGAGGGGACAGGCACGTCTACCACCTTC	CAWSEGTGTSTTF
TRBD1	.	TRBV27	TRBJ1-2	TGTGCCAGCAGTTGGACCGGGACAGGGACCTATGGCTACACCTTC	CASSWTGTGTYGYTF
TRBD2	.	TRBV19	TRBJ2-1	TGTGCCAGTAGTCTACCGGGACTAGAAGGGTATGAGCAGTTCTTC	CASSLPGLEGYEQFF
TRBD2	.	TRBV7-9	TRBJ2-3	TGTGCCAGCGGGACTAGCAGAAGCACAGATACGCAGTATTTT	CASGTSRSTDTQYF
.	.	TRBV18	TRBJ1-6	TGTGCCAGCTCACCTTCCGGGGGGGATAATTCACCCCTCCACTTT	CASSPSGGDNSPLHF
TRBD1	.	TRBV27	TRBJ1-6	TGTGCCAGCAGTTTATCCCAGGGGGAAAATTCACCCCTCCACTTT	CASSLSQGENSPLHF
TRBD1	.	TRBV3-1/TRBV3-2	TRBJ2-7	TGTGCCAGCAGTTCCGGGACAGACTACGAGCAGTACTTC	CASSSGTDYEQYF
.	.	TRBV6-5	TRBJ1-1	TGTGCCAGCAGTTACTCGGGGGGAACGGGGACTGAAGCTTTCTTT	CASSYSGGTGTEAFF
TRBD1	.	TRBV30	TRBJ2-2	TGTGCCTGGAGTGTACCGGACAGGCAATACACCGGGGAGCTGTTTTTT	CAWSVPDRQYTGELFF
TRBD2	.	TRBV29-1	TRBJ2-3	TGCAGCGTTGGGCTAGCGGGAGATGGCACAGATACGCAGTATTTT	CSVGLAGDGTDTQYF
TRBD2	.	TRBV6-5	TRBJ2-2	TGTGCCAGCACTCTAGCGGGAGTAGGAACCGGGGAGCTGTTTTTT	CASTLAGVGTGELFF
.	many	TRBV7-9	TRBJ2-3	TGTGCCAGCAGAGAGGGGGAAGATACGCAGTATTTT	CASREGEDTQYF
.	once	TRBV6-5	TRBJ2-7	TGTGCCAGCAACCTCGGCCTTAGCGAGGCCCAGCAGTACTTC	CASNLGLSEAQQYF
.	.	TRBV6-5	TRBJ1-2	TGTGCCAGCAGTTTCCGGGAGGCCAGGGGAGGCTACACCTTC	CASSFREARGGYTF
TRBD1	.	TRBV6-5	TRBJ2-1	TGTGCCAGCACCCAAGGTCAGGGGGCGAAGAATGAGCAGTTCTTC	CASTQGQGAKNEQFF
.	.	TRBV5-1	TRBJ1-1	TGCGCCAGCAGCTTGGGCAGAAACACTGAAGCTTTCTTT	CASSLGRNTEAFF
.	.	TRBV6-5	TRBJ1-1	TGTGCCAGCCAGGGTAGCACTGAAGCTTTCTTT	CASQGSTEAFF
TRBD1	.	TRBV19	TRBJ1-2	TGTGCCAGTAGGGACAGGGGATATGGCTACACCTTC	CASRDRGYGYTF
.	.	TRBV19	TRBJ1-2	TGTGCCAGTAGAGCCCGGGGGGGATCCTATGGCTACACCTTC	CASRARGGSYGYTF
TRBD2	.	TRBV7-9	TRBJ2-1	TGTGCCAGCAGCCCCAGCGGGACCTACAATGAGCAGTTCTTC	CASSPSGTYNEQFF
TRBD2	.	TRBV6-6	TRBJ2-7	TGTGCCAGCAGGCCTTTCACTAGCGGGAGCTCCTACGAGCAGTACTTC	CASRPFTSGSSYEQYF
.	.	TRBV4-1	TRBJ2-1	TGCGCCAGCAGCCAAATTCCGGGAGCGGACAATGAGCAGTTCTTC	CASSQIPGADNEQFF
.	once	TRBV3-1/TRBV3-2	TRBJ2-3	TGTGCCAGCAGCCAAGGCGGCACAGATACGCAGTATTTT	CASSQGGTDTQYF
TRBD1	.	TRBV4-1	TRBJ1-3	TGCGCCAGCAGCCAAGGGGACAGGTACTCTGGAAACACCATATATTTT	CASSQGDRYSGNTIYF
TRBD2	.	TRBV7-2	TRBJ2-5	TGTGCCAGCAGCGTCGGACTAGCTGCGAGAGAGACCCAGTACTTC	CASSVGLAARETQYF
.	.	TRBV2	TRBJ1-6	TGTGCCAGCAGCCCCAGGGTACCCGATTCACCCCTCCACTTT	CASSPRVPDSPLHF
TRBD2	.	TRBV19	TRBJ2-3	TGTGCCAGTAGTGCCCTGGGGACTAGCGGAATCACAGATACGCAGTATTTT	CASSALGTSGITDTQYF
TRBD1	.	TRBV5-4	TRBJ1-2	TGTGCCAGCAGACTTAGGGCGACAGGGGGAAGGTATGGCTACACCTTC	CASRLRATGGRYGYTF
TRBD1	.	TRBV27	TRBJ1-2	TGTGCCAGCACGGCTGCAGGGGGCAACTATGGCTACACCTTC	CASTAAGGNYGYTF
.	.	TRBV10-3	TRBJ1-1	TGTGCCATCAGTGAGATCCGGGATACTGAAGCTTTCTTT	CAISEIRDTEAFF
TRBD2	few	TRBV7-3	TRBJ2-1	TGTGCCAGCAGCTTAATATTAGCGGGAGTGGGGAATGAGCAGTTCTTC	CASSLILAGVGNEQFF